The table lists the clone carrying this T cell receptor (beta chain) with a count of one. This sample is part of a study of blood T cell repertoires in COVID-19. About the study: Some COVID-19 samples were acute and others convalescent; all came from the United States, Italy and Spain. Sample material is recorded as cDNA or gDNA derived from T cells, B-cell-depleted T cells, or PBMCs.

Original processing notes: For nucleated cells, counts were estimated from reference gene primer amplification. Assay used: immunoSEQ multiplex PCR; TCRdb lists only in-frame clones, some missing. V and J calls and clone size follow that table, whereas D and trimming were derived from the DNA. Of 200,000 to 250,000 clones in the sample, less than 90% are singletons; the top ten hold about 20%. V was clipped by 4 bases and J by 1 base; unmatched bases: 4. There are 14 residues in the CDR3. Per germline, CDR1 SGHKS and CDR2 YYEKEE (reference sequence). Sequenced: peripheral blood. This clonotype originated in a man aged 25-45 years with active or convalescent COVID-19. V and J are TRBV5-5 and TRBJ2-5, with 7 bases aligning to TRBD1. Here the CDR3 DNA reads TGTGCCAGCAGCGTCTGGGACAGCCAAGAGACCCAGTACTTC. Translation: CASSVWDSQETQYF. The full variable domain, with the rest looked up from reference TRBV5-5 and TRBJ2-5, is DAGVTQSPTHLIKTRGQQVTLRCSPISGHKSVSWYQQVLGQGPQFIFQYYEKEERGRGNFPDRFSARQFPNYSSELNVNALLLGDSALYLCASSVWDSQETQYFGPGTRLLVL.